These T cell receptor beta chains were read from a single sample in a study of T cell repertoires in cytomegalovirus infection. Via MiXCR, TCRdb re-called the reads, giving one row per CDR3 protein. Of about 180,000 distinct CDR3 sequences listed, roughly 17% were seen once; the top ten hold under 30%. The material sequenced was CD8+ T cells from PBMCs. These receptors originate from a human donor in good health (CMV status not recorded). Some clones in this sample may be carry-over from other donors' samples. Each CDR3 is given with its conserved first and last residue. D genes are given only for firm matches. Some rows mark clone size as missing; the rest say once, few, many or name a class of expanded clone.

cdr3_nt cdr3_aa clone_size d_call j_call v_call
TGTGCCAGCAGCTTAAGTAGCGGGCGGTCAGATACGCAGTATTTT CASSLSSGRSDTQYF few TRBD2 TRBJ2-3 TRBV7-6
TGTGCCAGCAGCGCTAGACTAGCGGGGACAGTCACGGATACGCAGTATTTT CASSARLAGTVTDTQYF many TRBD2 TRBJ2-3 TRBV7-2
TGTGCCAGCAGCTTAGGGGTTAGGGAAAGCACAGATACGCAGTATTTT CASSLGVRESTDTQYF NA NA TRBJ2-3 TRBV7-2
TGTGCCGGAGCCCCCGGTTCCGAGGACACCTTC CAGAPGSEDTF NA NA TRBJ1-2 TRBV7-9
TGTGCCAGCAGCTACACCATAGCCAGGAGCTCCTACGAGCAGTACTTC CASSYTIARSSYEQYF once NA TRBJ2-7 TRBV6-2/TRBV6-3
TGTGCCAGCAGCCGAGAGGATGAAAGGGACTATGGCTACACCTTC CASSREDERDYGYTF NA NA TRBJ1-2 TRBV7-9
TGTGCCAGCAGCTCATTGAACACCATATATTTT CASSSLNTIYF few NA TRBJ1-3 TRBV28
TGTGCCACCAGCAGGGAGGACCTAGACAATGAGCAGTTCTTC CATSREDLDNEQFF few NA TRBJ2-1 TRBV15
TGTGCCAGCAGTTACTCCCAGTCCTACGAGCAGTACTTC CASSYSQSYEQYF many NA TRBJ2-7 TRBV6-2/TRBV6-3
TGTGCCAGCAGTTCCTCCGGGACAGGGATGGAAAATGAGCAGTTCTTC CASSSSGTGMENEQFF NA TRBD1 TRBJ2-1 TRBV28
TGTGACAGCAGCCAAGGGACTACCGGGTACAATGAGCAGTTCTTC CDSSQGTTGYNEQFF NA TRBD2 TRBJ2-1 TRBV6-8
TGTGCCAGCAGCTTAGATTGGACAGGGATCCACGAGCAGTACTTC CASSLDWTGIHEQYF NA TRBD1 TRBJ2-7 TRBV7-2
TGTGCCAGCAGGGCGGGAGGAGGCACTGAAGCTTTCTTT CASRAGGGTEAFF few NA TRBJ1-1 TRBV12-3/TRBV12-4
TGTGCCAGCACTGGACAAGAGACCCAGTACTTC CASTGQETQYF NA NA TRBJ2-5 TRBV7-8
TGTGCCAGCCGGGAGGGCAGGGGCTTGAACACTGAAGCTTTCTTT CASREGRGLNTEAFF few NA TRBJ1-1 TRBV7-6
TGTGCCAGCAGTTACAGGTTCTCCTCTGGGGCCAACGTCCTGACTTTC CASSYRFSSGANVLTF NA NA TRBJ2-6 TRBV12-3/TRBV12-4
TGTGCCAGCAGGGACGACAGGGGAGACTATGGCTACACCTTC CASRDDRGDYGYTF few TRBD1 TRBJ1-2 TRBV7-2
TGTGCCAGCAGCTTGACAGGTCAGCTAGCGGGGATCTCCTACGAGCAGTACTTC CASSLTGQLAGISYEQYF few TRBD2 TRBJ2-7 TRBV11-2
TGTGCCAGCAGCGACGGGACGACTAACTATGGCTACACCTTC CASSDGTTNYGYTF NA NA TRBJ1-2 TRBV7-9
TGTGCCAGCAGCCCTACCAGTGAGCAGTTCTTC CASSPTSEQFF NA NA TRBJ2-1 TRBV7-1
TGTGCCAGCAGTGGGGGTTATGAAAAACTGTTTTTT CASSGGYEKLFF few NA TRBJ1-4 TRBV25-1
TGTGCCATCAGTGACGGGACAGCATCAAACACTGAAGCTTTCTTT CAISDGTASNTEAFF NA TRBD1 TRBJ1-1 TRBV10-3
TGTGCCAGCAGTGAATGGAGGGGTCAGCCCCAGCATTTT CASSEWRGQPQHF few NA TRBJ1-5 TRBV6-1
TGTGCCAGCATCCATATGAGCAGGGGCAATGAGCAGTTCTTC CASIHMSRGNEQFF NA NA TRBJ2-1 TRBV12-3/TRBV12-4
TGTGCCAGCAGCGGCCGGGACAGGGGGCTTATGAACACTGAAGCTTTCTTT CASSGRDRGLMNTEAFF many TRBD1 TRBJ1-1 TRBV7-2
TGTGCCACCAGCAGAGCAGTAGCGGGGGAATACTTAAGCTCCTACAATGAGCAGTTCTTC CATSRAVAGEYLSSYNEQFF NA TRBD2 TRBJ2-1 TRBV15
TGTGCCAGCAGCACGGACAGAAGTCAGCCCCAGCATTTT CASSTDRSQPQHF NA NA TRBJ1-5 TRBV7-8